The 24 T cell receptor beta chains listed next were all sequenced from one sample in a study of blood T cell repertoires in COVID-19. TCRdb keeps only in-frame clones here, not all; method: immunoSEQ multiplex PCR. Among about 50,000 clones, 85% to 95% were seen once, and the ten largest hold 4.6%. The sequenced sample consisted of peripheral blood. The receptors were gathered from a man aged 50 to 60 with active COVID-19.

This clone came up a few times. V gene TRBV19 combines with J gene TRBJ2-7; TRBD2 matches 11 bases. Germline trimming cut 3 bases from V and 2 bases from J; bases unmatched to any gene: 0. The germline V gene encodes CDR1 LNHDA and CDR2 SQIVND (reference sequence). CDR3 length: 14 residues. In DNA form, the CDR3 reads TGTGCCAGTAGTATTAGCGGGGGGGCCTACGAGCAGTACTTC. This codes for CASSISGGAYEQYF.

A single count supports this clone. V is TRBV11-3 and J is TRBJ2-1, with TRBD2 identical over 8 bases. J gave up 4 bases and V 1 base, and 12 bases lay outside the gene matches. The CDR3 loop spans 18 amino acids. Germline CDR1 is SGHNT and CDR2 is YENEEA. CDR3: CASSLGIGLRGGYNEQFF. The CDR3 DNA follows: TGTGCCAGCAGCTTAGGGATAGGCCTACGGGGGGGTTACAATGAGCAGTTCTTC.

The count of this clone is one. V gene TRBV19 combines with J gene TRBJ1-2, with 9 positions matching TRBD1. J lost 4 bases, V lost 7 bases, and 10 bases had no gene match. Germline CDR1 reads LNHDA; CDR2 reads SQIVND (reference sequence). The length of the CDR3 is 15 residues. CDR3 region: CASIPRADRGYGYTF. CDR3 sequence (DNA): TGTGCCAGTATCCCACGCGCGGACAGGGGCTATGGCTACACCTTC.

The chain is built from TRBV6-2 or TRBV6-3 and TRBJ2-2; 10 bases agree with TRBD1. The germline V gene encodes CDR1 MNHEY and CDR2 SVGEGT. The CDR3 sequence is 15 residues long. V was pared by 6 bases and J by 5 bases, with 6 bases of the junction left unmatched. The CDR3 region has the DNA TGTGCCAGCAGCTCTGACAGGGGGCGTACCGGGGAGCTGTTTTTT. Its protein is CASSSDRGRTGELFF.

The chain couples TRBV2 to TRBJ2-7; a possible D gene is TRBD2 (5 bases). Trimming removed 11 bases at V and 7 bases at J, with 12 bases between. The germline CDR1 and CDR2 sequences are SNHLY and FYNNEI. There are 10 residues in the CDR3. The CDR3 nucleotides read TGTGCCCCCGGGATGGAAGAGCAGTACTTC. Amino acid sequence: CAPGMEEQYF. Combining the CDR3 with reference TRBV2 and TRBJ2-7 gives the whole variable domain EPEVTQTPSHQVTQMGQEVILRCVPISNHLYFYWYRQILGQKVEFLVSFYNNEISEKSEIFDDQFSVERPDGSNFTLKIRSTKLEDSAMYFCAPGMEEQYFGPGTRLTVT.

The V gene is TRBV4-2, the J gene TRBJ2-7, with 9 positions matching TRBD2. The CDR3 contains 16 residues. With 0 bases clipped from V and 2 bases from J, the junction kept 5 bases outside the gene matches. Germline assignment: CDR1 LGHNA and CDR2 YNFKEQ. Here the CDR3 reads CASSQDGLAGTYEQYF. The CDR3, as DNA: TGTGCCAGCAGCCAAGATGGTCTAGCGGGGACCTACGAGCAGTACTTC.

The CDR3 loop is CASSIARGSYNEQFF. CDR3 in DNA: TGTGCCAGTAGTATAGCCCGGGGCTCCTACAATGAGCAGTTCTTC. The V and J genes are TRBV19 and TRBJ2-1, with TRBD2 as a possible D gene (5 bases). V lost 1 base, J lost 0 bases, and 7 bases lay in between. The CDR3 runs 15 residues. The germline V gene encodes CDR1 LNHDA and CDR2 SQIVND (reference sequence).

The rearrangement uses TRBV3-1 (or the pseudogene TRBV3-2) and TRBJ2-1; 8 bases fit TRBD2. Germline CDR1 LGHDT, CDR2 YNNKEL (reference sequence). J gave up 8 bases and V 6 bases, and 9 bases lay outside the gene matches. The CDR3 totals 14 residues. The DNA of the CDR3 is TGTGCCAGCAGGTCGAGTAGCGGGACCTATGAGCAGTTCTTC. As protein: CASRSSSGTYEQFF.

V gene TRBV6-5 combines with J gene TRBJ2-7; D might be TRBD2 (5 bases). This CDR3 has 14 amino acids. The V gene lost 8 bases and the J gene lost 5 bases, with 19 bases spanning the gap. Germline values: CDR1 MNHEY, CDR2 SVGAGI. The CDR3 DNA sequence: TGTGCCAGCGCCCAAGGCCTAGCAGTCAACGAGCAGTACTTC. The encoded protein is CASAQGLAVNEQYF.

The genes are TRBV28 and TRBJ1-2; D uncertain. Per the germline V gene, CDR1 is MDHEN and CDR2 is SYDVKM. The V gene lost 4 bases and the J gene lost 4 bases, with 19 bases spanning the gap. The CDR3 consists of 16 residues. Here the CDR3 DNA reads TGTGCCAGCAGTTCCCCCCTGCAGGCTGAACCCTATGGCTACACCTTC. It translates to CASSSPLQAEPYGYTF.

The chain couples TRBV6-5 to TRBJ1-6; possibly TRBD1 for D (6 bases). The length of the CDR3 is 15 residues. Germline assignment: CDR1 MNHEY and CDR2 SVGAGI. V lost 0 bases to trimming and J lost 7 bases, with 10 bases between them. The CDR3 reads CASSYSKGTNSPLHF. CDR3 in DNA: TGTGCCAGCAGTTACTCGAAAGGGACAAATTCACCCCTCCACTTT.

The CDR3, as DNA: TGTGCCAGCTCAAGATCAGGGGGCGCCGAAAAACTGTTTTTT. This sequence encodes CASSRSGGAEKLFF. V gene TRBV18 combines with J gene TRBJ1-4, with TRBD1 matching over 8 bases. Germline values: CDR1 KGHSH, CDR2 LQKENI. The CDR3 consists of 14 residues. V shed 5 bases, J shed 8 bases, and the junction held 7 bases outside the gene matches.

The J gene is TRBJ2-1, the V gene TRBV12-1; the D call in the table, TRBD2, was not verified against the DNA. TRBV12-1 is recorded as a pseudogene. The length of the CDR3 is 14 residues. The CDR3: CASSFLAGYNEQFF. The CDR3 region has the DNA TGTGCCAGCAGCTTCCTAGCGGGGTACAATGAGCAGTTCTTC.

The V gene is TRBV18, the J gene TRBJ2-2, with a weak D call TRBD1 (6 bases). The CDR3 runs to 15 residues. The V end lost 1 base, the J end lost 4 bases, and 10 bases lay between the germline ends. Germline V gene sequence: CDR1 KGHSH, CDR2 LQKENI. The CDR3 DNA reads as TGTGCCAGCTCACCACAGAAAGGGGGCACCGGGGAGCTGTTTTTT. Its protein product is CASSPQKGGTGELFF.

This chain connects TRBV5-1 to TRBJ1-4; TRBD1 matches 9 bases. The CDR3 has 15 amino acids. Trimming took 4 bases from V and 8 from J; bases not matched to a gene: 9. The germline V gene encodes CDR1 SGHRS and CDR2 YFSETQ. CDR3 amino acids: CASSPATGGNEKLFF. DNA of the CDR3: TGCGCCAGCAGCCCGGCGACAGGGGGAAACGAAAAACTGTTTTTT. The whole variable domain, filled in from reference TRBV5-1 and TRBJ1-4, reads KAGVTQTPRYLIKTRGQQVTLSCSPISGHRSVSWYQQTPGQGLQFLFEYFSETQRNKGNFPGRFSGRQFSNSRSEMNVSTLELGDSALYLCASSPATGGNEKLFFGSGTQLSVL.

V gene TRBV5-1 combines with J gene TRBJ2-7; weak D call: TRBD2 (6 bases). Deletions cut 1 base from V and 2 bases from J, with 13 bases between. The CDR3 runs to 15 residues. Germline CDR1 SGHRS, CDR2 YFSETQ. CDR3 residues: CASSLSGGKTYEQYF. CDR3 nucleotide sequence: TGCGCCAGCAGCTTGAGTGGGGGGAAAACCTACGAGCAGTACTTC.

The chain combines TRBV5-8 with TRBJ1-2, with D tentatively TRBD1 (5 bases). Germline V gene lookup returns CDR1 SGHTS and CDR2 YDEGEE. The germline V and J ends were trimmed by 4 bases and 0 bases, with 10 bases remaining between them. The CDR3 length is 14 residues. The CDR3 protein is CASSLDSPNYGYTF. As DNA, the CDR3 is TGTGCCAGCAGCCTCGACAGCCCTAACTATGGCTACACCTTC.

The V call is TRBV4-2, the J call TRBJ1-6; D gene uncertain. The CDR3 extends over 15 amino acids. Germline V CDR1 and CDR2: LGHNA, YNFKEQ. Trimming cost V 0 bases and J 7 bases, with 10 bases left between them. The CDR3 region is CASSQERVTNSPLHF. The CDR3 DNA follows: TGTGCCAGCAGCCAAGAGCGGGTAACGAATTCACCCCTCCACTTT.

V usage is TRBV6-6 and J usage is TRBJ2-3; unclear D gene. V gave up 0 bases and J gave up 5 bases, with 3 bases separating them. This CDR3 region has 12 residues. Germline V lookup: CDR1 MNHNY, CDR2 SVGAGI (reference sequence). DNA for the CDR3: TGTGCCAGCAGTTACTCCGGAGATACGCAGTATTTT. Its translation is CASSYSGDTQYF.

This rearrangement joins TRBV7-3 to TRBJ2-1; D may be TRBD1 (6 bases). CDR1 and CDR2 from the germline V gene are SGHTA and FQGTGA. The CDR3 sequence is 13 residues long. V shed 5 bases and J shed 8 bases, with 13 bases lying between them. DNA of the CDR3: TGTGCCAGCAGCCACAACAGGGACGATGAGCAGTTCTTC. It specifies CASSHNRDDEQFF. Full variable domain (remainder filled in from reference TRBV7-3 and TRBJ2-1): GAGVSQTPSNKVTEKGKYVELRCDPISGHTALYWYRQSLGQGPEFLIYFQGTGAADDSGLPNDRFFAVRPEGSVSTLKIQRTERGDSAVYLCASSHNRDDEQFFGPGTRLTVL.

The chain employs TRBV10-1 and TRBJ2-3, with TRBD2 matching over 9 bases. CDR1 WNHNN and CDR2 SYGVQD come from the germline V gene (reference sequence). Trimming at V came to 3 bases and at J to 4 bases, leaving 8 bases not matched to a gene. The CDR3 has 16 residues. CDR3: CASSDVAGATADTQYF. The CDR3 DNA follows: TGCGCCAGCAGTGATGTAGCGGGGGCCACTGCAGATACGCAGTATTTT.

This CDR3 reads CASSILGQTTNEKLFF. CDR3 bases: TGCGCCAGCAGCATACTGGGACAGACCACTAATGAAAAACTGTTTTTT. This rearrangement joins TRBV5-1 to TRBJ1-4, with TRBD1 matching over 7 bases. J lost 2 bases, V lost 4 bases, and 8 bases had no gene match. This CDR3 comprises 16 residues. The germline gives CDR1 SGHRS, CDR2 YFSETQ.

The CDR3 loop reads CAISLRDSNTGELFF. CDR3 sequence (DNA): TGTGCCATATCTCTCCGGGACTCTAACACCGGGGAGCTGTTTTTT. The chain combines TRBV2 with TRBJ2-2; tentatively, D is TRBD2 (6 bases). Germline CDR1 reads SNHLY; CDR2 reads FYNNEI. This CDR3 has 15 residues. V was shortened by 10 bases and J by 2 bases, with 17 bases between the two germline ends. The variable domain in full, completed from reference TRBV2 and TRBJ2-2, reads EPEVTQTPSHQVTQMGQEVILRCVPISNHLYFYWYRQILGQKVEFLVSFYNNEISEKSEIFDDQFSVERPDGSNFTLKIRSTKLEDSAMYFCAISLRDSNTGELFFGEGSRLTVL.

The rearrangement links TRBV28 to TRBJ1-5; 7 positions match TRBD1. The CDR3 has 17 residues. V lost 6 bases, J lost 3 bases, and 14 bases stayed unmatched. Looked up from germline, CDR1 is MDHEN and CDR2 is SYDVKM. The CDR3 DNA reads TGTGCCAGCAGCCCTACCCATTCCAGGGGGGTCAATCAGCCCCAGCATTTT. It codes for CASSPTHSRGVNQPQHF.